This TCR beta chain comes out of a study of cytomegalovirus exposure and HLA in healthy donors. Whole-study context: Tens of millions of unique TCRs from HLA-typed donors made up an early data release.

As for this clone: The antigen is not known.

Study-wide points: In most subjects, TCR beta sequences reportedly gave accurate predictions of HLA-A and HLA-B alleles. The study assumed roughly uniform donor sequencing depth for presence/absence analyses. Later analysis showed TCR association rates varying by HLA locus, highest for DRB1 and lowest for HLA-C.

A multiplex PCR was run with 60 Vbeta primers and 13 Jbeta primers. Method: immunoSEQ multiplex PCR; TCRdb's copy keeps in-frame clones and lacks some. The table has tens of thousands of clones, approximately 75% seen once. The CDR3 sequence is 12 residues long. Germline lookup yields CDR1 MDHEN and CDR2 SYDVKM. Trimming cost V 5 bases and J 10 bases, with 12 bases left between them. The chain links TRBV28 to TRBJ2-1; D ambiguous. The clonotype comes from a woman in her 40s in good health and CMV-seronegative. Sequencing was performed on PBMCs. CDR3 in DNA: TGTGCCAGCAGTCCCGCGGTTGGAGAGCAGTTCTTC. Translated, it gives CASSPAVGEQFF.